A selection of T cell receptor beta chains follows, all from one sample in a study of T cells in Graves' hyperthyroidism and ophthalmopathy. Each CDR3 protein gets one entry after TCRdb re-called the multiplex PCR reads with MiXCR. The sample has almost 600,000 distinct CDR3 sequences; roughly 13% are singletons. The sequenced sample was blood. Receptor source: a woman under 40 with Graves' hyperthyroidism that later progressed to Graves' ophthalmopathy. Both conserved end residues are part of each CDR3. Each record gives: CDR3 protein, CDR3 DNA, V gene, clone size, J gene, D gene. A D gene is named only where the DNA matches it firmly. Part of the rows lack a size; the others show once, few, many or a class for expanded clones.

CASSLGGIGQPQHF,TGTGCCAGCAGCTTAGGTGGGATCGGTCAGCCCCAGCATTTT,TRBV7-9,-,TRBJ1-5,-
CASSRSGSDNEQFF,TGTGCCAGCAGCCGGAGCGGGAGCGACAATGAGCAGTTCTTC,TRBV3-1,many,TRBJ2-1,TRBD2
CASSNTPETQYF,TGTGCCAGCAGCAATACCCCGGAGACCCAGTACTTC,TRBV3-1,many,TRBJ2-5,-
CASSPPGQGVGSGAGELFF,TGTGCCAGCTCACCACCGGGACAGGGTGTCGGGAGTGGCGCCGGGGAGCTGTTTTTT,TRBV18,few,TRBJ2-2,TRBD1
CASSPLQGPAIYPLHF,TGTGCCAGCAGCCCCCTACAGGGCCCGGCTATCTACCCCCTCCACTTT,TRBV7-9,-,TRBJ1-6,-
CASAWGPTDTQYF,TGTGCCAGCGCCTGGGGGCCGACAGATACGCAGTATTTT,TRBV2,many,TRBJ2-3,-
CASRGHGSYNEQFF,TGCGCCAGCAGGGGACATGGCTCCTACAATGAGCAGTTCTTC,TRBV5-1,-,TRBJ2-1,-
CAWSEPGQGNTEAFF,TGTGCCTGGAGCGAACCGGGACAGGGGAACACTGAAGCTTTCTTT,TRBV30,-,TRBJ1-1,TRBD1
CASSYPYLPQHF,TGTGCCAGCAGTTACCCCTATCTGCCCCAGCATTTT,TRBV6-2/TRBV6-3,-,TRBJ1-5,-
CASTPGLRNTEAFF,TGTGCCAGCACCCCCGGACTGAGGAACACTGAAGCTTTCTTT,TRBV3-1,many,TRBJ1-1,-
CASSFRDQLANTQYF,TGTGCCAGCAGTTTTAGGGACCAACTAGCAAATACGCAGTATTTT,TRBV27,many,TRBJ2-3,-
CASSFPEGIRVNEQFF,TGTGCCAGCAGCTTCCCTGAGGGGATTAGAGTAAATGAGCAGTTCTTC,TRBV7-2,many,TRBJ2-1,-
CASSQGRDPPYEQYF,TGTGCCAGCAGCCAAGGGCGGGACCCCCCCTACGAGCAGTACTTC,TRBV3-1,many,TRBJ2-7,-
CASSVVALAGVGEQYF,TGTGCCAGCAGCGTAGTGGCGCTAGCGGGAGTCGGCGAGCAGTACTTC,TRBV9,many,TRBJ2-7,TRBD2
CASSVGRVDYYTF,TGTGCCAGCAGTGTTGGCAGGGTGGATTACTACACCTTC,TRBV2,many,TRBJ1-2,-
CASSIYRTGWKYFNQPQHF,TGTGCCAGCAGTATTTATCGGACAGGGTGGAAATATTTCAATCAGCCCCAGCATTTT,TRBV12-3/TRBV12-4,many,TRBJ1-5,TRBD1
CASSIDQQRGQYF,TGTGCCAGTAGTATAGATCAACAGCGAGGGCAGTACTTC,TRBV19,-,TRBJ2-7,-
CASSQGKPYNEQFF,TGTGCCAGCAGCCAAGGGAAGCCGTACAATGAGCAGTTCTTC,TRBV3-1,-,TRBJ2-1,-
CTSSQDQVGSNEQFF,TGTACCAGCAGCCAAGACCAAGTGGGCAGCAATGAGCAGTTCTTC,TRBV4-2,-,TRBJ2-1,-
CASSERGTGRLTF,TGTGCCAGCAGTGAACGCGGGACAGGGCGCCTGACCTTC,TRBV6-1,few,TRBJ1-2,TRBD1
CASSRTMGGNTIYF,TGTGCCAGCAGTCGGACCATGGGCGGAAACACCATATATTTT,TRBV12-3/TRBV12-4,few,TRBJ1-3,-
CAIADSSYEQYF,TGTGCCATCGCGGACAGCTCCTACGAGCAGTACTTC,TRBV10-3,many,TRBJ2-7,-
CASSPQATGSSGNTIYF,TGTGCCAGCTCACCCCAAGCGACAGGGTCCTCTGGAAACACCATATATTTT,TRBV18,-,TRBJ1-3,TRBD1
CASSLGGRGTSTYYSNQPQHF,TGTGCCAGCAGTTTAGGGGGGAGAGGGACCTCAACGTACTATAGCAATCAGCCCCAGCATTTT,TRBV28,many,TRBJ1-5,-
CASSLIEGSEQYF,TGTGCCAGCAGTCTGATCGAGGGCTCCGAGCAGTACTTC,TRBV28,many,TRBJ2-7,-
CASSQAVQGMYEQYF,TGCGCCAGCAGCCAAGCCGTACAGGGGATGTACGAGCAGTACTTC,TRBV4-1,few,TRBJ2-7,TRBD1
CASSTLFRSSYEQYF,TGCGCCAGCAGTACACTTTTTAGGAGCTCCTACGAGCAGTACTTC,TRBV5-1,few,TRBJ2-7,-
CASFTPGTFDNEQFF,TGTGCCAGCTTCACCCCCGGGACTTTCGACAATGAGCAGTTCTTC,TRBV7-6,-,TRBJ2-1,-
CASSLGGLAVEQFF,TGTGCCAGCAGCTTGGGGGGACTAGCGGTTGAGCAGTTCTTC,TRBV5-8,many,TRBJ2-1,TRBD2
CASSSNRDTKNIQYF,TGTGCCAGCAGCTCAAACCGGGACACTAAAAACATTCAGTACTTC,TRBV7-8,many,TRBJ2-4,-
CASSLTGNGANVLTF,TGCGCCAGCAGCTTGACGGGGAACGGGGCCAACGTCCTGACTTTC,TRBV5-1,few,TRBJ2-6,-
CASSPTSGRFTGELFF,TGTGCCAGCAGCCCAACTAGCGGGAGGTTTACGGGGGAGCTGTTTTTT,TRBV11-3,-,TRBJ2-2,TRBD2